The rows below give T cell receptor beta chains drawn from one sample of a study of T cell changes during pregnancy in multiple sclerosis. Repertoires were generated with immunoSEQ multiplex PCR, while TCRdb's copy carries only in-frame clones and drops some. The data hold about 64,000 clones, with 95% to 97% observed a single time. Specimen: CD8+ T cells from peripheral blood mononuclear cells, collected after pregnancy. The receptors were gathered from a female donor with multiple sclerosis, enrolled in a pregnancy study. Both conserved end residues are part of each CDR3. Fields, in order: CDR3 length, V gene, clone size, J gene, D gene, CDR3 protein, CDR3 DNA. D genes are given only for firm matches. Clone size is not always given. Where it is, it says once, few, many or a class for expanded clones.

>14|TRBV27|-|TRBJ2-2|-
CASSSASSRRELFF
TGTGCCAGCAGTTCGGCTAGCAGTAGAAGGGAGCTGTTTTTT
>13|TRBV6-5|-|TRBJ2-7|TRBD2
CASSPGGGYEQYF
TGTGCCAGCAGTCCGGGGGGAGGGTACGAGCAGTACTTC
>15|TRBV27|medium-sized|TRBJ2-7|TRBD1
CASSLNRGRKYEQYF
TGTGCCAGCAGTCTAAACAGGGGGCGCAAGTACGAGCAGTACTTC
>15|TRBV5-1|-|TRBJ2-1|TRBD2
CASSLGLAGVDEQFF
TGCGCCAGCAGCTTGGGACTAGCGGGAGTCGATGAGCAGTTCTTC
>16|TRBV7-8|-|TRBJ2-7|TRBD2
CASSTPGGRTQDEQYF
TGTGCCAGCAGCACCCCGGGGGGACGGACTCAAGACGAGCAGTACTTC
>16|TRBV25-1|-|TRBJ2-1|TRBD2
CASSDTGRLARDEQFF
TGTGCCAGCAGTGATACAGGGAGACTAGCGCGCGATGAGCAGTTCTTC
>14|TRBV2|-|TRBJ2-7|TRBD2
CASSESLAVHEQYF
TGTGCCAGCAGTGAATCGCTAGCGGTGCACGAGCAGTACTTC
>12|TRBV30|-|TRBJ1-1|TRBD1
CAWSPGGTEAFF
TGTGCCTGGAGCCCAGGGGGGACTGAAGCTTTCTTT
>14|TRBV30|-|TRBJ1-6|TRBD1
CAWASGTGVFTLHF
TGTGCCTGGGCCTCCGGGACAGGGGTTTTCACCCTCCACTTT
>13|TRBV12-5|-|TRBJ1-2|-
CASGNDGNYGYTF
TGTGCTAGTGGAAATGACGGGAACTATGGCTACACCTTC
>16|TRBV7-9|-|TRBJ2-2|TRBD1
CASSLPGQEDTGELFF
TGTGCCAGCAGCTTACCGGGACAGGAGGACACCGGGGAGCTGTTTTTT
>10|TRBV7-9|-|TRBJ1-2|-
CAITLYGYTF
TGTGCCATAACTCTCTATGGCTACACCTTC
>15|TRBV12-1|-|TRBJ2-7|-
CASSPIFGTGLEQYF
TGTGCCAGCAGCCCCATTTTCGGGACAGGGCTCGAGCAGTACTTC
>15|TRBV6-5|once|TRBJ2-7|TRBD1
CASRLEGQGANEQYF
TGTGCCAGCAGGCTCGAGGGACAGGGGGCGAACGAGCAGTACTTC
>13|TRBV6-5|-|TRBJ2-1|TRBD2
CASSYPGRDEQFF
TGTGCCAGCAGTTACCCAGGGAGGGATGAGCAGTTCTTC
>18|TRBV5-1|-|TRBJ2-2|TRBD1
CASSFPGGPLANTGELFF
TGCGCCAGCAGCTTCCCAGGGGGCCCGCTAGCGAACACCGGGGAGCTGTTTTTT
>15|TRBV7-9|once|TRBJ2-7|TRBD2
CASSPTSGSFYEQYF
TGTGCCAGCAGCCCCACTAGCGGGAGTTTTTACGAGCAGTACTTC
>11|TRBV29-1|-|TRBJ1-2|-
CSDWTVYGYTF
TGCAGCGACTGGACAGTCTACGGCTACACCTTC
>16|TRBV7-7|-|TRBJ2-5|TRBD2
CASSDPLTSGQETQYF
TGTGCTAGCAGCGACCCTTTGACTAGCGGACAAGAGACCCAGTACTTC
>16|TRBV19|-|TRBJ2-7|TRBD2
CASSTGLALTSYEQYF
TGTGCCAGTAGTACGGGACTAGCGCTAACCTCCTACGAGCAGTACTTC
>14|TRBV9|-|TRBJ1-1|-
CASSVGQTNTEAFF
TGTGCCAGCAGCGTAGGACAGACGAACACTGAAGCTTTCTTT
>16|TRBV5-6|-|TRBJ2-2|-
CASSLAGMGQTGELFF
TGTGCCAGCAGCTTGGCCGGGATGGGACAAACCGGGGAGCTGTTTTTT
>13|TRBV27|-|TRBJ2-7|-
CASSYRSSYEQYF
TGTGCCAGCAGTTACAGGAGCTCCTACGAGCAGTACTTC
>19|TRBV7-9|once|TRBJ1-1|TRBD1
CASSFWARGGDRMNTEAFF
TGTGCCAGCAGCTTTTGGGCGCGTGGGGGGGACAGGATGAACACTGAAGCTTTCTTT
>16|TRBV2|once|TRBJ2-3|TRBD2
CASSPTSAGYTDTQYF
TGTGCCAGCAGTCCGACCTCAGCGGGGTACACAGATACGCAGTATTTT
>16|TRBV5-1|-|TRBJ2-1|TRBD2
CASSPGTSGREREQFF
TGCGCCAGCAGCCCAGGGACTAGCGGGAGGGAGCGTGAGCAGTTCTTC
>10|TRBV19|-|TRBJ2-1|TRBD2
CASTGTSKVF
TGTGCCAGTACGGGGACTAGCAAGGTCTTC
>15|TRBV28|once|TRBJ2-5|TRBD2
CASSPGLAGEETQYF
TGTGCCAGCAGCCCGGGACTAGCCGGAGAAGAGACCCAGTACTTC
>14|TRBV19|-|TRBJ2-7|-
CASSARLAYYEQYF
TGTGCCAGTAGTGCTAGACTCGCTTACTACGAGCAGTACTTC
>16|TRBV19|-|TRBJ2-3|-
CASSSGTRGAKDTQYF
TGTGCCAGTAGTTCCGGGACAAGGGGAGCCAAAGATACGCAGTATTTT
>15|TRBV7-9|-|TRBJ2-7|TRBD1
CASTGPGQGAYEQYF
TGTGCCAGCACTGGGCCGGGACAGGGAGCCTACGAGCAGTACTTC
>14|TRBV27|-|TRBJ2-1|TRBD2
CASSQAGPYNEQFF
TGTGCCAGCAGTCAAGCGGGACCCTACAATGAGCAGTTCTTC
>15|TRBV27|-|TRBJ1-2|-
CASSLSIQSNYGYTF
TGTGCCAGCAGTTTATCGATACAGAGTAACTATGGCTACACCTTC
>13|TRBV15|-|TRBJ2-7|-
CATSSARSGEQYF
TGTGCCACCAGCAGTGCTCGGTCGGGCGAGCAGTACTTC
>16|TRBV9|-|TRBJ1-3|-
CASSVGGGTAGNTIYF
TGTGCCAGCAGCGTAGGAGGAGGGACGGCTGGAAACACCATATATTTT
>18|TRBV18|-|TRBJ2-3|TRBD2
CASSAGTSGRVSTDTQYF
TGTGCCAGCTCAGCCGGGACTAGCGGGAGAGTCTCCACAGATACGCAGTATTTT
>16|TRBV11-3|-|TRBJ2-5|TRBD1
CASSGKTGGDQETQYF
TGTGCCAGCAGCGGCAAGACAGGGGGGGACCAAGAGACCCAGTACTTC
>13|TRBV19|-|TRBJ2-7|-
CASSPVRAHEQYF
TGTGCCAGTTCCCCCGTGAGGGCACACGAGCAGTACTTC
>14|TRBV9|-|TRBJ2-2|-
CASTLRGSTGELFF
TGTGCCAGCACCCTCCGGGGATCCACCGGGGAGCTGTTTTTT